The 5 T cell receptor beta chains given below trace back to one sample, sequenced in a study of T cell responses to AZD1222 COVID-19 vaccine. Here immunoSEQ multiplex PCR was the method, and the copy in TCRdb shows in-frame clones only, minus some. Of around 80,000 clones in the sample, about 85% were seen once. The sequencing used peripheral blood, collected 28 days after the second AZD1222 dose. The origin of the receptors is an adult who received the AZD1222 COVID-19 vaccine.

This chain links TRBV18 with TRBJ1-4, with D perhaps matching TRBD1 (5 bases). CDR3 size: 15 residues. The V end lost 3 bases, the J end lost 2 bases, and 10 bases lay between the germline ends. CDR1 is KGHSH, CDR2 LQKENI, per germline. This CDR3 reads CASSPPTVTNEKLFF. CDR3 nucleotide sequence: TGTGCCAGCTCACCGCCGACAGTTACTAATGAAAAACTGTTTTTT. Together with reference TRBV18 and TRBJ1-4, the CDR3 gives the full variable domain: NAGVMQNPRHLVRRRGQEARLRCSPMKGHSHVYWYRQLPEEGLKFMVYLQKENIIDESGMPKERFSAEFPKEGPSILRIQQVVRGDSAAYFCASSPPTVTNEKLFFGSGTQLSVL.

The V gene is TRBV7-2, the J gene TRBJ2-3, with 7 bases identical to TRBD2. V dropped 2 bases and J dropped 3; count of bases not matched to a gene: 2. The CDR3 has 14 amino acids. The germline V gene encodes CDR1 SGHTA and CDR2 FQGNSA. CDR3 region: CASSLSLATDTQYF. For the CDR3, the DNA is TGTGCCAGCAGCTTATCACTAGCGACAGATACGCAGTATTTT.

The V gene is TRBV10-3, the J gene TRBJ1-2, with 9 bases identical to TRBD1. The CDR3 totals 14 residues. J was trimmed by 6 bases and V by 10 bases; bases with no gene match: 12. CDR1 is ENHRY and CDR2 is SYGVKD in the germline V gene. The CDR3 region is CATGSGQGENGYTF. CDR3 DNA: TGTGCCACCGGGTCGGGACAGGGAGAAAATGGCTACACCTTC.

V and J are TRBV7-3 and TRBJ2-1, with D maybe TRBD2 (6 bases). Germline V gene data show CDR1 as SGHTA and CDR2 as FQGTGA. The length of the CDR3 is 13 residues. V lost 1 base to trimming and J lost 7 bases, with 8 bases between them. This chain's CDR3 is CASSLNGGNEQFF. CDR3 bases: TGTGCCAGCAGCTTAAACGGGGGTAATGAGCAGTTCTTC.

The V and J genes are TRBV28 and TRBJ2-7; D remains unclear. This CDR3 has 14 residues. The germline V gene has CDR1 MDHEN and CDR2 SYDVKM. Trimming cost V 5 bases and J 0 bases, with 11 bases left between them. The CDR3 sequence: CASSGLLSSYEQYF. DNA for the CDR3: TGTGCCAGCAGTGGCCTTTTGAGCTCCTACGAGCAGTACTTC.